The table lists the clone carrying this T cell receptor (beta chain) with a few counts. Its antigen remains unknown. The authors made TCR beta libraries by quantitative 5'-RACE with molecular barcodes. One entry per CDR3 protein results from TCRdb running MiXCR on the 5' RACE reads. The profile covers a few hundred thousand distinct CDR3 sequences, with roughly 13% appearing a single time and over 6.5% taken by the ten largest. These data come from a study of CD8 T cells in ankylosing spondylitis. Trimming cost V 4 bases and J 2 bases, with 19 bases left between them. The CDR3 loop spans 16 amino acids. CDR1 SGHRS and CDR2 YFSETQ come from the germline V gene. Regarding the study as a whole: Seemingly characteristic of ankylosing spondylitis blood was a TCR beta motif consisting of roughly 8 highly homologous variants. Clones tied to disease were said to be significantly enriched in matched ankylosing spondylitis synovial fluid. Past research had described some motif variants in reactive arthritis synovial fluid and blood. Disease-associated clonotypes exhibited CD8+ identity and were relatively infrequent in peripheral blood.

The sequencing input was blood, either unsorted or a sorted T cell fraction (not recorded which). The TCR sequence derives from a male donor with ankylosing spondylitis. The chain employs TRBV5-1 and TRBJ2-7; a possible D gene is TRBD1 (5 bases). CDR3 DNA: TGCGCCAGCAGCCTCACAGGTATACAGGCCCCCTACGAGCAGTACTTC. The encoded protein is CASSLTGIQAPYEQYF.